Listed below are T cell receptor beta chains from one sample, sequenced in a study of CD8 T cells in cerebrospinal fluid in Alzheimer's disease. Using the 10x single-cell sequencing reads, TCRdb records one entry per CDR3 protein without DNA. This sample's table has under 2,000 distinct CDR3 sequences. The sequenced sample was cerebrospinal fluid. Every receptor here comes from a human donor with mild cognitive impairment. The CDR3 runs from the conserved cysteine through the conserved F or W. The size of a clone is reported for some rows only, either as once, few or many, or as a class for expanded clones.

CDR3aa,abundance,v_gene,j_gene
CASSLSSREDGYTF,medium-sized,TRBV7-2,TRBJ1-2
CASSQDLPDTQYF,NA,TRBV3-1,TRBJ2-3
CASRWEGLGTGELFF,medium-sized,TRBV7-2,TRBJ2-2
CASSLSSGVSTDTQYF,medium-sized,TRBV27,TRBJ2-3
CASSGGQTGELFF,NA,TRBV9,TRBJ2-2
CASSAGGVSYEQYF,large,TRBV28,TRBJ2-7
CASSRSLNSNQPQHF,medium-sized,TRBV3-1,TRBJ1-5
CASSLGLAGSKEQYF,NA,TRBV7-2,TRBJ2-7
CASSQALAGYEQYF,medium-sized,TRBV4-2,TRBJ2-7
CASSPPQGGGKGGYTF,NA,TRBV12-3/TRBV12-4,TRBJ1-2
CASSRQGTDTQYF,medium-sized,TRBV2,TRBJ2-3
CASSISGRHQPQHF,medium-sized,TRBV19,TRBJ1-5
CASSLANPGLARSSTDTQYF,medium-sized,TRBV3-1,TRBJ2-3
CASSLGTQPYNEQFF,medium-sized,TRBV18,TRBJ2-1
CASSVTTWRTGYTGELFF,medium-sized,TRBV5-1,TRBJ2-2
CSARDTVANTIYF,medium-sized,TRBV20-1,TRBJ1-3
CASSLGIKNIQYF,large,TRBV27,TRBJ2-4
CASRSQTQETQYF,medium-sized,TRBV2,TRBJ2-5
CAWMTRGLNYGYTF,medium-sized,TRBV30,TRBJ1-2
CSVRLASSYEQYF,medium-sized,TRBV29-1,TRBJ2-7
CASSPSMWTGYGYTF,medium-sized,TRBV7-2,TRBJ1-2
CASSLEYGQPQHF,medium-sized,TRBV7-6,TRBJ1-5
CASRTPDGGAGELFF,medium-sized,TRBV6-6,TRBJ2-2
CSARGTSINEQYF,medium-sized,TRBV20-1,TRBJ2-7
CASSDRSGGQPQHF,medium-sized,TRBV2,TRBJ1-5
CASSPSGHIAYEQYF,large,TRBV27,TRBJ2-7
CASSEDRGELFF,medium-sized,TRBV5-1,TRBJ2-2
CASSSEVGTEAFF,large,TRBV5-1,TRBJ1-1
CATGPGLAEADTQYF,medium-sized,TRBV10-1,TRBJ2-3
CASSELDPTYNEQFF,medium-sized,TRBV10-2,TRBJ2-1
CSGGLVTGELFF,large,TRBV29-1,TRBJ2-2
CASSLAGAYEQYF,large,TRBV7-2,TRBJ2-7
CASSYSTGYEQYF,large,TRBV6-6,TRBJ2-7
CASRGTGVVHEQYF,medium-sized,TRBV2,TRBJ2-7
CASSESKGGINEQFF,medium-sized,TRBV10-1,TRBJ2-1
CASSPPRGNEQFF,medium-sized,TRBV5-4,TRBJ2-1
CSVPDLTNEKLFF,medium-sized,TRBV29-1,TRBJ1-4
CASSTGGPYNEQFF,NA,TRBV6-1,TRBJ2-1
CSASRGKGSGANVLTF,large,TRBV20-1,TRBJ2-6
CASSRRDSKDTQYF,NA,TRBV7-9,TRBJ2-3
CASSLSGAGLTELFF,medium-sized,TRBV5-1,TRBJ1-4
CASSRDGKTDRPQHF,NA,TRBV7-2,TRBJ1-5
CSASSASGSNEQFF,medium-sized,TRBV20-1,TRBJ2-1
CASSQVQWGNEQFF,large,TRBV4-2,TRBJ2-1
CASSLGSGQGTEQYF,medium-sized,TRBV12-3/TRBV12-4,TRBJ2-7
CATRDGSTDTQYF,NA,TRBV6-5,TRBJ2-3
CASFAETGAGYGYTF,large,TRBV2,TRBJ1-2
CASSLDPDHGNTIYF,NA,TRBV12-3/TRBV12-4,TRBJ1-3
CASRKGDFNQPQHF,medium-sized,TRBV28,TRBJ1-5
CASSQDPGQGYEQYF,NA,TRBV3-1,TRBJ2-7
CASSLGTGGGSYNSPLHF,medium-sized,TRBV5-1,TRBJ1-6
CASSVNIRGELFF,medium-sized,TRBV9,TRBJ2-2
CSVKGTYEQYF,medium-sized,TRBV29-1,TRBJ2-7
CASSGQGSYQPQHF,large,TRBV6-1,TRBJ1-5
CASSLRGPQSNQPQHF,NA,TRBV6-5,TRBJ1-5